Following are 2 T cell receptor beta chains from one sample sequenced in a study (dated by TCRdb to about 2015). Library construction relied on 5' RACE. Instrument used: Illumina MiSeq. The public reads were reanalyzed by TCRdb: fastp trimming at Q25, MiXCR alignment, in-frame beta chains only. Duplicate CDR3 protein sequences are folded into a single record with the most common DNA and genes. For this sample there are over 50,000 distinct CDR3 sequences; roughly 22% appear just once. The top ten constitute approximately 3.4% of the sample. Sequenced material: tumor-infiltrating naive CD4+ T cells sorted from the breast tumor. The meaning of the sample's cell subset or site label: naive CD4+ T cells, CD4+CD45RA+CD25-. The receptors shown here come from a female donor with breast cancer.

In regard to this clonotype: A read error is possible here, since a much larger clone lies one base away. The V call is TRBV28, the J call TRBJ1-2; D is uncertain. Trimming took 7 bases from V and 0 from J, leaving 3 bases between them. There are 11 residues in the CDR3. Germline V gives CDR1 MDHEN, CDR2 SYDVKM. The CDR3, as DNA: TGTGCCAGCATTTCTAACTATGGCTACACCTTC. Translating gives CASISNYGYTF.

This clonotype appeared many times. The rearrangement joins TRBV24-1 to TRBJ2-3; 9 nucleotides align to TRBD2. CDR3 length: 15 residues. V lost 3 bases and J lost 4; bases outside the gene matches: 4. In germline, CDR1 is KGHDR, CDR2 SFDVKD. The CDR3 region is CATSDPSGIADTQYF. The CDR3 DNA reads as TGTGCCACCAGTGATCCTAGCGGGATTGCAGATACGCAGTATTTT.